This T cell receptor beta chain was sequenced during a study of cytomegalovirus exposure and HLA in healthy donors. Study information: In a later analysis, it was reported that the 110 or so validation repertoires had been produced on the same platform as the 550 to 850 repertoires belonging to the first cohort.

Donors were drawn from the 120-subject validation cohort, separate from the 666-subject first cohort. Details on this clone: Antigen: not known.

Study results and caveats: The study designated some 180 TCR beta chains cytomegalovirus-associated. The tendency of first-cohort TCR clusters to co-occur in the roughly 130 validation repertoires was the finding of a later analysis.

TCRdb's copy holds only in-frame clones and misses some; the assay was immunoSEQ multiplex PCR. The sample yields around 150,000 clones, 70% to 90% seen once. The sequenced sample was PBMCs. The receptor was isolated from a young woman in good health and CMV-seropositive.

The CDR3 is CASRAPRAGGDYGYTF. CDR3 sequence (DNA): TGCGCCAGCAGGGCCCCGAGGGCAGGGGGTGACTATGGCTACACCTTC. The rearrangement links TRBV4-1 to TRBJ1-2, with 7 positions matching TRBD1. J was trimmed by 3 bases and V by 6 bases; bases with no gene match: 13. Per germline, CDR1 MGHRA and CDR2 YSYEKL. This CDR3 contains 16 residues.